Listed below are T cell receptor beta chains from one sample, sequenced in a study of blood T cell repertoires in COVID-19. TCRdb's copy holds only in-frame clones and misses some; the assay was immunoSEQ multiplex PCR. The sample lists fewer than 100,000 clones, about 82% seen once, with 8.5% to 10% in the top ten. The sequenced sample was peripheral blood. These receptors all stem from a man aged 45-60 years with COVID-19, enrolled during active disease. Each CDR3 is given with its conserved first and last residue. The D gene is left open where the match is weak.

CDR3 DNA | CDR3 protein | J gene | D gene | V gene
TGTGCCAGCAGCTTCCAACCAGTAAATTCACCCCTCCACTTT | CASSFQPVNSPLHF | TRBJ1-6 | . | TRBV5-5
TGTGCCAGCAGTTATAGGGACAGCCACAATGAGCAGTTCTTC | CASSYRDSHNEQFF | TRBJ2-1 | TRBD1 | TRBV6-2/TRBV6-3
TGTGCCAGTAGGAGAGGGGGCAGGGTTGGCACTGAAGCTTTCTTT | CASRRGGRVGTEAFF | TRBJ1-1 | TRBD1 | TRBV19
TGCGCCAGCCGGGAGACAGGGAAGAATGAGCAGTTCTTC | CASRETGKNEQFF | TRBJ2-1 | . | TRBV10-2
TGTGCCAGCAGCCAAGACAGGGGTAATTCACCCCTCCACTTT | CASSQDRGNSPLHF | TRBJ1-6 | . | TRBV3-1/TRBV3-2
TGTGCCAGCAGTTTAGGGGCAGGCCGGAACACTGAAGCTTTCTTT | CASSLGAGRNTEAFF | TRBJ1-1 | . | TRBV27
TGCGCCAGCAGCTTGGGGCCGGGACAGGACCTTTACGAGCAGTACTTC | CASSLGPGQDLYEQYF | TRBJ2-7 | TRBD1 | TRBV5-1
TGCGCCAGCATCCCCTCCCCGGGACAGGGGGCTATAGATACGCAGTATTTT | CASIPSPGQGAIDTQYF | TRBJ2-3 | TRBD1 | TRBV10-2
TGTGCCAGCAGTTCCTCCCACAATCAGCCCCAGCATTTT | CASSSSHNQPQHF | TRBJ1-5 | . | TRBV6-5
TGTGCCAGTAGTAAACGGACAGGGCAAGGTCAGCCCCAGCATTTT | CASSKRTGQGQPQHF | TRBJ1-5 | TRBD1 | TRBV19
TGTGCCAGCAGTGTGGACAGTAACTATGGCTACACCTTC | CASSVDSNYGYTF | TRBJ1-2 | . | TRBV2
TGTGCCAGCAGCGACTGGACAGTGTTCAATCAGCCCCAGCATTTT | CASSDWTVFNQPQHF | TRBJ1-5 | . | TRBV5-6
TGTGCCATCAGTGAGTCTAGGGGGAGTAGGGGCCAAGAGACCCAGTACTTC | CAISESRGSRGQETQYF | TRBJ2-5 | . | TRBV10-3
TGTGCCAGCAGTTACTCGAGGGCAGCCAATCAGCCCCAGCATTTT | CASSYSRAANQPQHF | TRBJ1-5 | . | TRBV6-6
TGCAGCGTTGATCGGGGCACTGAAGCTTTCTTT | CSVDRGTEAFF | TRBJ1-1 | . | TRBV29-1
TGTGCCAGCAGTGCTCCGACAGGGGCCTATAATTCACCCCTCCACTTT | CASSAPTGAYNSPLHF | TRBJ1-6 | TRBD1 | TRBV6-1
TGTGCCAGCGCCCTAAATGGAGGGCGCAGTCAGCCCCAGCATTTT | CASALNGGRSQPQHF | TRBJ1-5 | . | TRBV6-5
TGTGCCAGCAGTTTCGGTGTCTCTGGGGCCAACGTCCTGACTTTC | CASSFGVSGANVLTF | TRBJ2-6 | . | TRBV28
TGTGCCAGCACCGAGACAGGGAACGGACAGCCCCAGCATTTT | CASTETGNGQPQHF | TRBJ1-5 | TRBD1 | TRBV28
TGTGCCAGCAGCCAGGACGGGGGACAGGGGGCCGGGGATGAGCAGTTCTTC | CASSQDGGQGAGDEQFF | TRBJ2-1 | TRBD1 | TRBV3-1/TRBV3-2
TGTGCCAGCAGTTCCGGGACAGGGGCTAAACATCAGCCCCAGCATTTT | CASSSGTGAKHQPQHF | TRBJ1-5 | TRBD1 | TRBV6-5
TGTGCCAGCAGTACAGGGGGCGAAAATGAAAAACTGTTTTTT | CASSTGGENEKLFF | TRBJ1-4 | TRBD1 | TRBV6-2/TRBV6-3
TGTGCCAGCAGCCCAAACTCCTACGAGCAGTACTTC | CASSPNSYEQYF | TRBJ2-7 | . | TRBV9
TGTGCCACCAGTGTTACAGGCCGGCGGGAAATGATCGGGGAGCTGTTTTTT | CATSVTGRREMIGELFF | TRBJ2-2 | . | TRBV24-1
TGTGCCAGTAGTCCAGGGACAACAAATCAGCCCCAGCATTTT | CASSPGTTNQPQHF | TRBJ1-5 | . | TRBV19
TGTGCCAGCAGCTTAGGTATGCCGGGACTAGCCGAGGCCGAGCAGTACTTC | CASSLGMPGLAEAEQYF | TRBJ2-7 | TRBD2 | TRBV7-2